These 28 T cell receptor beta chains were all obtained from the same sample, sequenced in a study of cytomegalovirus exposure and HLA in healthy donors. It was with 60 Vbeta and 13 Jbeta primers that the PCR ran. Some clones are missing from TCRdb's copy, which holds only in-frame ones; the method was immunoSEQ multiplex PCR. The sample carries some 87,000 clones, roughly 58% recorded once. The sample taken for sequencing was PBMCs. These TCRs come from a woman aged 25 to 45 in good health and CMV-seropositive.

A note on this clone: An end of the junction does not agree with germline; a read error may underlie this. V is TRBV7-9 and J is TRBJ2-7; D is possibly TRBD2 (6 bases). Germline V CDR1 and CDR2: SEHNR, FQNEAQ (reference sequence). The CDR3 loop spans 17 amino acids. CDR3 sequence (DNA): TGTGCCAGCAGCGTAGCGGCTCGGAACGCGGTCTCCTACGAGCAGTACTTC. Encoded protein: CASSVAARNAVSYEQYF.

The V gene is TRBV27, the J gene TRBJ2-3; the match to TRBD2 covers 9 bases. Germline-derived CDR1 and CDR2 are MNHEY and SMNVEV (reference sequence). After removal of 3 bases from V and 0 bases from J, the junction contained 16 bases not matched to a gene. This CDR3 has 20 residues. For the CDR3, the DNA is TGTGCCAGCAGTTTTGAGGGAGGCGGTAGGACTAGCGCAAGCACAGATACGCAGTATTTT. As protein: CASSFEGGGRTSASTDTQYF.

This clone turned up a few times. V and J are TRBV20-1 and TRBJ2-7; D remains ambiguous. This CDR3 spans 11 amino acids. Germline loops: CDR1 DFQATT, CDR2 SNEGSKA (reference sequence). V lost 4 bases to trimming and J lost 6 bases, with 10 bases between them. The DNA of the CDR3 is TGCAGTGCTACCACTGGTCGCGAGCAGTACTTC. This encodes CSATTGREQYF.

This chain joins TRBV9 and TRBJ1-1; no firm D call. This CDR3 comprises 14 residues. The V gene lost 0 bases and the J gene lost 3 bases, with 9 bases spanning the gap. Germline values: CDR1 SGDLS, CDR2 YYNGEE. The CDR3 here is CASSVVLGDTEAFF. In DNA form, the CDR3 reads TGTGCCAGCAGCGTAGTTCTGGGAGACACTGAAGCTTTCTTT.

This chain uses TRBV7-6 with TRBJ2-1; D remains unclear. Looked up from germline, CDR1 is SGHVS and CDR2 is FNYEAQ. The CDR3 is made up of 14 amino acids. V was trimmed by 1 base and J by 7 bases, leaving 11 bases between them. The CDR3 loop reads CASSLEWAENEQFF. The CDR3 region has the DNA TGTGCCAGCAGCTTAGAATGGGCAGAGAATGAGCAGTTCTTC.

The chain combines TRBV5-1 with TRBJ1-4; D not certain. Germline CDR1 is SGHRS and CDR2 is YFSETQ. There are 14 residues in the CDR3. V shed 2 bases and J shed 4 bases, with 9 bases lying between them. DNA for the CDR3: TGCGCCAGCAGCTTTTCGACAATTAATGAAAAACTGTTTTTT. It encodes CASSFSTINEKLFF.

This clone was seen only once. J is TRBJ1-3 and V is TRBV5-8; a possible D gene is TRBD1 (6 bases). This CDR3 region has 15 residues. V lost 1 base and J lost 15, with 23 bases in between. The germline V gene has CDR1 SGHTS and CDR2 YDEGEE. CDR3 in amino acids: CASSLLTGGGAWRYF. The CDR3 bases are TGTGCCAGCAGCTTGCTCACCGGCGGGGGCGCATGGAGATATTTT.

The V call is TRBV5-1, the J call TRBJ1-6, with unresolved D. This CDR3 has 16 residues. Germline-derived CDR1 and CDR2 are SGHRS and YFSETQ. Trimming left V 4 bases short and J 9 bases short, with 20 bases between. The CDR3: CASSHGDRSVASPLHF. The CDR3 nucleotides read TGCGCCAGCAGCCACGGGGATCGTTCGGTTGCTTCACCCCTCCACTTT.

The chain couples TRBV15 to TRBJ1-6, with TRBD1 as a possible D gene (5 bases). Germline assignment: CDR1 LNHNV and CDR2 YYDKDF (reference sequence). The CDR3 covers 14 residues. V lost 3 bases and J 14 bases, leaving 17 bases between the germline ends. The CDR3: CATSSAGTGRSLHF. CDR3 bases: TGTGCCACCAGCAGTGCTGGGACTGGGAGATCCCTCCACTTT.

This chain uses TRBV7-2 with TRBJ2-5; a weak D match, TRBD2 (8 bases). The germline V gene has CDR1 SGHTA and CDR2 FQGNSA. The CDR3 extends over 15 amino acids. V lost 4 bases and J lost 4, with 16 bases in between. This chain's CDR3 is CASSSGGGQTETQYF. Here the CDR3 DNA reads TGTGCCAGCAGCTCCGGGGGGGGACAGACAGAGACCCAGTACTTC.

This clone came up a few times. The chain recombines TRBV5-5 with TRBJ2-7, with TRBD1 matching over 7 bases. Germline CDR1 and CDR2: SGHKS and YYEKEE (reference sequence). CDR3 length equals 14 residues. V lost 0 bases, J lost 6 bases, and 6 bases stayed unmatched. DNA of the CDR3: TGTGCCAGCAGCTTGGGGCAGGGGGATCTCGAGCAGTACTTC. Encoded protein: CASSLGQGDLEQYF.

The CDR3 DNA reads as TGTGCCAGCAGCTTGAACTCCGAGCAGTACTTC. Protein sequence: CASSLNSEQYF. The chain uses TRBV5-6 and TRBJ2-7; the D is unclear. Germline CDR1 is SGHDT and CDR2 is YYEEEE. Trimming left V 1 base short and J 6 bases short, with 5 bases between. This CDR3 has 11 residues. The full variable domain, rest sourced from reference TRBV5-6 and TRBJ2-7, is DAGVTQSPTHLIKTRGQQVTLRCSPKSGHDTVSWYQQALGQGPQFIFQYYEEEERQRGNFPDRFSGHQFPNYSSELNVNALLLGDSALYLCASSLNSEQYFGPGTRLTVT.

This clone was detected a few times. A single base separates this from a much larger clone, so it may be a read error. The CDR3 loop is CASSSTSGGYNEQFF. CDR3 DNA: TGTGCCAGCAGTTCGACTAGCGGGGGGTACAATGAGCAGTTCTTC. This rearrangement joins TRBV2 to TRBJ2-1; TRBD2 aligns across 13 bases. The CDR3 totals 15 residues. The V gene's germline CDR1 is SNHLY and CDR2 FYNNEI. The junction had 2 bases not matched to a gene; V was cut back by 5 bases and J by 4 bases. The variable domain in full, completed from reference TRBV2 and TRBJ2-1, reads EPEVTQTPSHQVTQMGQEVILRCVPISNHLYFYWYRQILGQKVEFLVSFYNNEISEKSEIFDDQFSVERPDGSNFTLKIRSTKLEDSAMYFCASSSTSGGYNEQFFGPGTRLTVL.

The chain combines TRBV7-9 with TRBJ2-3; unclear D gene. The germline CDR1 and CDR2 sequences are SEHNR and FQNEAQ (reference sequence). The CDR3 totals 11 residues. The V end lost 7 bases, the J end lost 6 bases, and 8 bases lay between the germline ends. The DNA of the CDR3 is TGTGCCAGCACCCAGGTGGATACGCAGTATTTT. As protein: CASTQVDTQYF. Combining the CDR3 with reference TRBV7-9 and TRBJ2-3 gives the whole variable domain DTGVSQNPRHKITKRGQNVTFRCDPISEHNRLYWYRQTLGQGPEFLTYFQNEAQLEKSRLLSDRFSAERPKGSFSTLEIQRTEQGDSAMYLCASTQVDTQYFGPGTRLTVL.

The V call is TRBV7-9, the J call TRBJ1-4; D unclear. The CDR3 extends over 12 amino acids. V was trimmed by 5 bases and J by 8 bases, leaving 9 bases between them. Germline V lookup: CDR1 SEHNR, CDR2 FQNEAQ (reference sequence). CDR3 protein: CASSPAREKLFF. DNA of the CDR3: TGTGCCAGCAGCCCCGCCAGGGAAAAACTGTTTTTT.

This clone was detected a few times. The junction differs from germline at one of its ends, possibly a read error. V and J are TRBV7-9 and TRBJ1-1, with D unclear. The CDR3 runs 14 residues. From germline, CDR1 is SEHNR and CDR2 FQNEAQ (reference sequence). The CDR3 here is CSSSLMGENTEAFF. CDR3 sequence (DNA): TGTTCCAGCAGCTTGATGGGAGAGAACACTGAAGCTTTCTTT.

The chain is built from TRBV11-2 and TRBJ2-7; 8 positions agree with TRBD2. Losses at the gene ends were 3 bases for V and 4 bases for J; bases not matched to a gene: 5. Looked up from germline, CDR1 is SGHAT and CDR2 is FQNNGV. The CDR3 is 14 residues long. CDR3 residues: CASSFGLAEYEQYF. The CDR3 DNA is TGTGCCAGCAGCTTTGGACTAGCTGAGTACGAGCAGTACTTC.

The rearrangement links TRBV6-1 to TRBJ2-1; the match to TRBD2 covers 7 bases. Germline CDR1 and CDR2: MNHNS and SASEGT. V shed 1 base, J shed 0 bases, and the junction held 0 bases outside the gene matches. The CDR3 runs 15 residues. As DNA, the CDR3 is TGTGCCAGCAGTGAAGTAGCGGGCTCCTACAATGAGCAGTTCTTC. This sequence encodes CASSEVAGSYNEQFF.

The chain couples TRBV5-1 to TRBJ2-3, with D hard to call. The germline V gene encodes CDR1 SGHRS and CDR2 YFSETQ. Trimming took off 3 bases at V and 6 bases at J, with 8 bases between the two ends. This CDR3 is 12 amino acids long. In nucleotides, the CDR3 is TGCGCCAGCAGCTCGACCGGGGATACGCAGTATTTT. It encodes CASSSTGDTQYF.

The chain employs TRBV11-2 and TRBJ1-2, with 10 bases that match TRBD1. Germline V gene sequence: CDR1 SGHAT, CDR2 FQNNGV. This CDR3 is 13 amino acids long. With V trimmed by 0 bases and J by 8 bases, 0 bases remained unmatched. The CDR3 sequence: CASSLETGGGYTF. The DNA of the CDR3 is TGTGCCAGCAGCTTAGAGACAGGGGGCGGCTACACCTTC.

This clone was seen only a few times. The rearrangement joins TRBV10-3 to TRBJ2-7, with 8 bases identical to TRBD1. The V gene end was trimmed by 6 bases and the J gene end by 5 bases; junction bases not matched to a gene: 9. This CDR3 is built from 14 residues. The germline V gene encodes CDR1 ENHRY and CDR2 SYGVKD. In nucleotides, the CDR3 is TGTGCCATCAGAGAGGACAGGGTGGGCAACGAGCAGTACTTC. Translating gives CAIREDRVGNEQYF.

There are a few counts of this clone. The genes are TRBV28 and TRBJ1-1; D remains ambiguous. V was pared by 6 bases and J by 1 base, with 12 bases between. The CDR3 spans 14 residues. The germline V gene encodes CDR1 MDHEN and CDR2 SYDVKM. CDR3 in amino acids: CASSPHAENTEAFF. CDR3 nucleotide sequence: TGTGCCAGCAGCCCGCACGCGGAGAACACTGAAGCTTTCTTT.

The rearrangement uses TRBV6-5 and TRBJ1-4; D is uncertain. V was shortened by 0 bases and J by 0 bases, with 5 bases between the two germline ends. CDR1 is MNHEY and CDR2 is SVGAGI in the germline V gene. This CDR3 is 15 amino acids long. The CDR3 is CASSYSPATNEKLFF. The CDR3 nucleotides read TGTGCCAGCAGTTACTCCCCAGCAACTAATGAAAAACTGTTTTTT.

This clone was seen more than once but under ten times. The V gene is TRBV4-1, the J gene TRBJ2-3, with TRBD2 identical over 9 bases. Unmatched junction bases numbered 4, after V lost 1 base and J lost 2 bases. Germline V gene sequence: CDR1 MGHRA, CDR2 YSYEKL. The CDR3 spans 16 residues. The CDR3 DNA follows: TGCGCCAGCAGCCAAGCTAGCGGGGTACTCACAGATACGCAGTATTTT. It yields the protein CASSQASGVLTDTQYF.

The gene calls are TRBV9 and TRBJ2-3; 9 nucleotides match TRBD1. The V segment lost 4 bases and the J segment 2 bases; nucleotides outside the gene matches: 11. In germline, CDR1 is SGDLS, CDR2 YYNGEE. This CDR3 has 17 amino acids. CDR3 protein: CASSPTPHRGHTDTQYF. The CDR3, as DNA: TGTGCCAGCAGCCCGACCCCCCACAGGGGGCACACAGATACGCAGTATTTT.

V gene TRBV6-1 combines with J gene TRBJ2-5; 8 bases fit TRBD2. Germline loops: CDR1 MNHNS, CDR2 SASEGT. V was pared by 5 bases and J by 5 bases, with 7 bases of the junction left unmatched. The CDR3 loop spans 14 amino acids. CDR3 in amino acids: CASSQWTSLETQYF. The CDR3 region has the DNA TGTGCCAGCAGTCAATGGACTAGCTTGGAGACCCAGTACTTC.

V usage is TRBV30 and J usage is TRBJ1-6; possibly TRBD1 for D (6 bases). Germline V CDR1 and CDR2: GTSNPN, SVGIG (reference sequence). V was clipped by 0 bases and J by 8 bases, with 14 bases between them. This CDR3 is built from 15 residues. DNA for the CDR3: TGTGCCTGGAGTGTACAACTGGGGGCCGATTCACCCCTCCACTTT. It is translated as CAWSVQLGADSPLHF.

This chain links TRBV10-2 with TRBJ1-5; TRBD1 matches 7 bases. The germline V gene has CDR1 WSHSY and CDR2 SAAADI. Unmatched junction bases numbered 7, after V lost 7 bases and J lost 4 bases. The CDR3 runs to 14 residues. The CDR3: CASTGDRANQPQHF. The CDR3 region has the DNA TGCGCCAGCACGGGAGACAGGGCAAATCAGCCCCAGCATTTT.